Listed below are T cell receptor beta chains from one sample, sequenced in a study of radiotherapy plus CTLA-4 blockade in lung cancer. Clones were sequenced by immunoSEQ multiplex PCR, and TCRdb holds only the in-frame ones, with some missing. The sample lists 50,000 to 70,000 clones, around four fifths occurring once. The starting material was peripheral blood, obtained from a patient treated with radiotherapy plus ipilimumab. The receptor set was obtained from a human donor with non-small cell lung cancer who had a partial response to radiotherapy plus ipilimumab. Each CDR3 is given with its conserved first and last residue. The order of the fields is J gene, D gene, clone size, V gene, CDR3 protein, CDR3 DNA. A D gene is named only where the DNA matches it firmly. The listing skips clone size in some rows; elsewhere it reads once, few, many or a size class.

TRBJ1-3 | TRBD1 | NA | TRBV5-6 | CASSPGDRRLSGNTIYF | TGTGCCAGCAGCCCGGGGGACAGGAGACTCTCTGGAAACACCATATATTTT
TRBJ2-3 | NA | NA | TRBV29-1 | CSVAKLTGTFYTQYF | TGCAGCGTTGCTAAGCTGACAGGGACTTTCTATACGCAGTATTTT
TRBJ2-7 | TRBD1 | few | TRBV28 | CASSPRTGGSSYEQYF | TGTGCCAGCAGTCCGAGGACAGGGGGCAGCTCCTACGAGCAGTACTTC
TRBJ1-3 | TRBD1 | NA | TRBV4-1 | CASSQTGGGNTIYF | TGCGCCAGCAGCCAGACAGGGGGGGGAAACACCATATATTTT
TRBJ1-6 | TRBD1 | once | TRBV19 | CASSPGTGGLSPLHF | TGTGCCAGTAGTCCCGGGACAGGAGGATTGTCACCCCTCCACTTT
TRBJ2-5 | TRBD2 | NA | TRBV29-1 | CSVRTSGGETQYF | TGCAGCGTTAGGACTAGCGGGGGTGAGACCCAGTACTTC
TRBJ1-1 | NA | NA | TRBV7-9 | CASALASVNTEAFF | TGTGCCAGCGCCCTTGCGTCGGTGAACACTGAAGCTTTCTTT
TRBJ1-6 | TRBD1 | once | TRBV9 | CASSVVDRGANNSPLHF | TGTGCCAGCAGCGTAGTGGACAGGGGGGCTAACAATTCACCCCTCCACTTT
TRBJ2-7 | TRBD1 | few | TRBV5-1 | CASSVGTGRYEQYF | TGCGCCAGCAGTGTCGGGACAGGGAGGTACGAGCAGTACTTC
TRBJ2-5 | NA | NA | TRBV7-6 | CASSSEETQYF | TGTGCCAGCAGCTCAGAAGAGACCCAGTACTTC
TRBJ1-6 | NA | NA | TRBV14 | CASSSSAQGSPLHF | TGTGCCAGCAGCAGTAGCGCACAGGGTTCACCCCTCCACTTT
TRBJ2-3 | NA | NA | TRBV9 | CASSPEWGGGTDTQYF | TGTGCCAGCAGCCCCGAGTGGGGGGGCGGCACAGATACGCAGTATTTT
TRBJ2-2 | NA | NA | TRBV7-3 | CASSATSLGELFF | TGTGCCAGCAGCGCTACTAGTTTAGGGGAGCTGTTTTTT
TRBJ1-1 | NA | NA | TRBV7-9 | CASSLDAGTEAFF | TGTGCCAGCAGCTTAGACGCGGGCACTGAAGCTTTCTTT
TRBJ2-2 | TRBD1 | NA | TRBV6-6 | CASSLRDRELGGELFF | TGTGCCAGCAGCCTCCGGGACAGGGAGCTCGGCGGGGAGCTGTTTTTT
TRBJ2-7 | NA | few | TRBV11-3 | CASSQGRGSGASYEQYF | TGTGCCAGCAGCCAAGGAAGAGGGTCAGGGGCCTCCTACGAGCAGTACTTC
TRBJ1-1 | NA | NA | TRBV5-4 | CASSLAWGGNTEAFF | TGTGCCAGCAGCTTGGCCTGGGGGGGGAACACTGAAGCTTTCTTT
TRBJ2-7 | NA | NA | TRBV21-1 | CASSKGQGKSHEQYF | TGTGCCAGCAGCAAAGGGCAGGGCAAGTCCCACGAGCAGTACTTC
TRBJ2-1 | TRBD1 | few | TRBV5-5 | CASSLRDRESPYNEQFF | TGTGCCAGCAGCCTCCGGGACAGGGAATCTCCCTACAATGAGCAGTTCTTC
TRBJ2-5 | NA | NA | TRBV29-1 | CSVEPGTGEIQYF | TGCAGCGTTGAGCCAGGGACGGGAGAGATCCAGTACTTC
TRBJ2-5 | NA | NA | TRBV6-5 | CASSLDGGETQYF | TGTGCCAGCAGTTTAGACGGAGGAGAGACCCAGTACTTC
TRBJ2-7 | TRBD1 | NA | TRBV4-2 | CASSQAPGQAYEQYF | TGTGCCAGCAGCCAGGCCCCTGGACAGGCCTACGAGCAGTACTTC
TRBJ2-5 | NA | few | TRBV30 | CAWNPEGSETQYF | TGTGCCTGGAATCCGGAGGGGTCAGAGACCCAGTACTTC
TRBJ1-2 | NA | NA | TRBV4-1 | CASSQAPTGRGGYTF | TGCGCCAGCAGCCAAGCCCCGACAGGCCGCGGGGGCTACACCTTC
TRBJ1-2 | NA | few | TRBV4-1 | CASSGTKKGNTF | TGCGCCAGCAGCGGGACAAAGAAAGGGAACACCTTC
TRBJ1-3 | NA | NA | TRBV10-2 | CASSEPQGTLSGNTIYF | TGCGCCAGCAGCGAGCCCCAGGGGACGCTTTCTGGAAACACCATATATTTT
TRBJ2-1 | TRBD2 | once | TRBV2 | CASSGLAGGYNEQFF | TGTGCCAGCAGTGGACTAGCGGGGGGTTACAATGAGCAGTTCTTC
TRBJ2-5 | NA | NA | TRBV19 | CASQDYKEETQYF | TGTGCCAGCCAGGACTACAAGGAGGAGACCCAGTACTTC
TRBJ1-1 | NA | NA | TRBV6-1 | CATHQDRITEAFF | TGTGCCACACACCAGGATCGGATCACTGAAGCTTTCTTT
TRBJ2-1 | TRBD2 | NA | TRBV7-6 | CASSLTGTSGGTYNEQFF | TGTGCCAGCAGCTTAACCGGGACTAGCGGGGGAACCTACAATGAGCAGTTCTTC
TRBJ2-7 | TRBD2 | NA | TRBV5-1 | CASSYTSASYEQYF | TGCGCCAGCAGCTATACTAGCGCTTCCTACGAGCAGTACTTC
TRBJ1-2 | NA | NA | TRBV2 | CAGSAGRGAGGYTF | TGTGCCGGCAGTGCGGGTCGGGGGGCTGGGGGCTACACCTTC
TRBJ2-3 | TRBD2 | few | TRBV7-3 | CASSRGGGNAQYF | TGTGCCAGCAGCCGCGGGGGGGGTAATGCGCAGTATTTT
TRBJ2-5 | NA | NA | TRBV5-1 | CASSLVAGEETQYF | TGCGCCAGCAGCTTGGTGGCAGGGGAAGAGACCCAGTACTTC
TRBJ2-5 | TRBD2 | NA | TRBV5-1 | CASSPGGEAKTQYF | TGCGCCAGCAGCCCTGGGGGGGAAGCTAAGACCCAGTACTTC
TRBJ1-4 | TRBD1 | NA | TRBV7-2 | CASRGTGRNEKLFF | TGTGCCAGCAGGGGGACAGGTAGAAATGAAAAACTGTTTTTT
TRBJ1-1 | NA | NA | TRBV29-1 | CSAEQGMNTEAFF | TGCAGCGCGGAGCAGGGGATGAACACTGAAGCTTTCTTT
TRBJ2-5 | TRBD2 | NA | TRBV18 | CASSPVSSGGTKTQYF | TGTGCCAGCTCACCGGTTTCCAGCGGGGGGACGAAGACCCAGTACTTC
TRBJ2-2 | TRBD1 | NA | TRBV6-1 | CASSPGTGFGELFF | TGTGCCAGCAGTCCCGGGACAGGGTTCGGGGAGCTGTTTTTT
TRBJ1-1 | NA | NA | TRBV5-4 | CASSLEGVVAFF | TGTGCCAGCAGCTTGGAGGGGGTCGTAGCTTTCTTT
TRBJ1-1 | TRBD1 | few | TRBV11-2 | CASSRLQGGSEAFF | TGTGCCAGCAGCAGACTACAGGGGGGGAGTGAAGCTTTCTTT
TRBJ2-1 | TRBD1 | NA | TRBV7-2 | CASSLGGQGYNEQFF | TGTGCCAGCAGCTTAGGGGGACAGGGCTACAATGAGCAGTTCTTC
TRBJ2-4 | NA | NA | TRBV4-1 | CASSQETGVAKNIQYF | TGCGCCAGCAGCCAAGAGACAGGAGTAGCCAAAAACATTCAGTACTTC
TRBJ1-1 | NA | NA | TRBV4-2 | CASSQEPQMNTEAFF | TGTGCCAGCAGCCAAGAACCACAGATGAACACTGAAGCTTTCTTT
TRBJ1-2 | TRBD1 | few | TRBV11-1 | CASSLTDRGISGYTF | TGTGCCAGCAGCCTTACCGACAGGGGGATTAGCGGCTACACCTTC
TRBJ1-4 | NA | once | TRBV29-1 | CSVLDSTRGEKLFF | TGCAGCGTTCTGGACTCTACGAGGGGGGAAAAACTGTTTTTT
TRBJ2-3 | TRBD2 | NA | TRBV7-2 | CASSPGGQDTQYF | TGTGCCAGCAGCCCGGGGGGGCAGGATACGCAGTATTTT
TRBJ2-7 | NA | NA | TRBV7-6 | CASSLEGGAAYEQYF | TGTGCCAGCAGCTTAGAGGGGGGGGCCGCCTACGAGCAGTACTTC
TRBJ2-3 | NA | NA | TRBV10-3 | CAIGGASTDTQYF | TGTGCCATCGGCGGGGCCAGCACAGATACGCAGTATTTT
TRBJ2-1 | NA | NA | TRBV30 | CAWSRDRGYNEQFF | TGTGCCTGGAGTAGGGATCGGGGGTACAATGAGCAGTTCTTC
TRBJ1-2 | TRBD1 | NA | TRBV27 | CASCYRGQQGYTF | TGTGCCAGCTGTTACAGGGGGCAACAAGGCTACACCTTC